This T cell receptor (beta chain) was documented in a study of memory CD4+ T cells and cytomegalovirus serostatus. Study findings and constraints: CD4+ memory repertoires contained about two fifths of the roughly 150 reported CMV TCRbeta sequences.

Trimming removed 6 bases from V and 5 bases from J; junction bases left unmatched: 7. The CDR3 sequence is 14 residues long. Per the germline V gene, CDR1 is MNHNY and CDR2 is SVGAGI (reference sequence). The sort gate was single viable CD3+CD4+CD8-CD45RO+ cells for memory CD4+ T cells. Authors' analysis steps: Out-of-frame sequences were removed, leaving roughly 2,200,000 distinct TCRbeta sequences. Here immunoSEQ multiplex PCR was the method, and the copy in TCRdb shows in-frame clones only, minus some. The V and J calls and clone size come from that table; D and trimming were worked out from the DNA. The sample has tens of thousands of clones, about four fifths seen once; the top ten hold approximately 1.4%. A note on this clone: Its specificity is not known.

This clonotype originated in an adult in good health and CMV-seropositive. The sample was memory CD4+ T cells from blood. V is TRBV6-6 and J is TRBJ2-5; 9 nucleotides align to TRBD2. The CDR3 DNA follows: TGTGCCAGCAGATGGCGGGAGGGCCTCGAGACCCAGTACTTC. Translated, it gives CASRWREGLETQYF.